Listed below are T cell receptor beta chains from one sample, sequenced in a study of Ad26.COV2.S vaccination and SARS-CoV-2 variants. TCRdb's table, derived via immunoSEQ multiplex PCR, lists solely in-frame clones and lacks some. The table records over 400,000 clones, about nine tenths of them present only once. The sample in question was peripheral blood, obtained in a trial of Ad26.COV2.S vaccine versus placebo. The receptors stem from a person aged 18 to 65 who received the Ad26.COV2.S COVID-19 vaccine or a placebo. Each CDR3 is given with its conserved first and last residue. The order of the fields is V gene, D gene, J gene, clone size, CDR3 DNA, CDR3 protein. A D gene is named only where the DNA matches it firmly. Size is omitted from some rows. Given values are once, few, many or a class for expanded clones.

v_gene: TRBV3-1/TRBV3-2
d_gene: -
j_gene: TRBJ1-4
abundance: -
CDR3nt: TGTGCCAGCAGCCAGGGGCTGGGTGAAAAACTGTTTTTT
CDR3aa: CASSQGLGEKLFF

v_gene: TRBV2
d_gene: -
j_gene: TRBJ2-7
abundance: -
CDR3nt: TGTGCCAGCAGTGAAGGTAGCGTACAGTCCTACGAGCAGTACTTC
CDR3aa: CASSEGSVQSYEQYF

v_gene: TRBV6-2/TRBV6-3
d_gene: TRBD1
j_gene: TRBJ1-4
abundance: -
CDR3nt: TGTGCCAGCAGTTACCCCGGACAGGTTAATGAAAAACTGTTTTTT
CDR3aa: CASSYPGQVNEKLFF

v_gene: TRBV9
d_gene: TRBD1
j_gene: TRBJ1-2
abundance: -
CDR3nt: TGTGCCAGCAGCGCATACCAGGGGGCGAGGGGCTACACCTTC
CDR3aa: CASSAYQGARGYTF

v_gene: TRBV7-2
d_gene: -
j_gene: TRBJ2-3
abundance: -
CDR3nt: TGTGCCAGCAGCACCAAGACGGAGAACACAGATACGCAGTATTTT
CDR3aa: CASSTKTENTDTQYF

v_gene: TRBV9
d_gene: -
j_gene: TRBJ2-2
abundance: -
CDR3nt: TGTGCCAGCAGCGTAGCGGGGACGGGCACCGGGGAGCTGTTTTTT
CDR3aa: CASSVAGTGTGELFF

v_gene: TRBV7-9
d_gene: -
j_gene: TRBJ2-3
abundance: -
CDR3nt: TGTGCCAGCAGCTTCTGGGGGAGCACAGATACGCAGTATTTT
CDR3aa: CASSFWGSTDTQYF

v_gene: TRBV6-5
d_gene: TRBD2
j_gene: TRBJ2-7
abundance: -
CDR3nt: TGTGCCAGCAGTTCGGGACTAGCGGGGGAGCAGTACTTC
CDR3aa: CASSSGLAGEQYF

v_gene: TRBV18
d_gene: TRBD1
j_gene: TRBJ2-2
abundance: -
CDR3nt: TGTGCCAGCTCACCTGGGACAGGGGTCCTTTCAACCGGGGAGCTGTTTTTT
CDR3aa: CASSPGTGVLSTGELFF

v_gene: TRBV27
d_gene: -
j_gene: TRBJ1-5
abundance: -
CDR3nt: TGTGCCAGCAGCCTGAACAGGGTCAATCAGCCCCAGCATTTT
CDR3aa: CASSLNRVNQPQHF

v_gene: TRBV5-1
d_gene: -
j_gene: TRBJ2-1
abundance: -
CDR3nt: TGCGCCAGCAGCTTGTTCGCAGAAGCCTATGGCAATGAGCAGTTCTTC
CDR3aa: CASSLFAEAYGNEQFF

v_gene: TRBV28
d_gene: TRBD1
j_gene: TRBJ2-7
abundance: once
CDR3nt: TGTGCCAGCAGTACCCCGACAGGGCGGCAGTACTTC
CDR3aa: CASSTPTGRQYF

v_gene: TRBV7-2
d_gene: TRBD1
j_gene: TRBJ2-3
abundance: -
CDR3nt: TGTGCCAGCAGCTTACCCGGGACAGGTATCAGGTATTTT
CDR3aa: CASSLPGTGIRYF

v_gene: TRBV19
d_gene: -
j_gene: TRBJ2-1
abundance: -
CDR3nt: TGTGCCAGTAGTACAGGGGACAATGAGCAGTTCTTC
CDR3aa: CASSTGDNEQFF

v_gene: TRBV6-6
d_gene: -
j_gene: TRBJ2-7
abundance: -
CDR3nt: TGTGCCAGCAGTTACTCGAGGTTAGGCTACGAGCAGTACTTC
CDR3aa: CASSYSRLGYEQYF

v_gene: TRBV18
d_gene: -
j_gene: TRBJ2-7
abundance: -
CDR3nt: TGTGCCAGCTCACCACGGCAGGTTGGATACGAGCAGTACTTC
CDR3aa: CASSPRQVGYEQYF

v_gene: TRBV27
d_gene: -
j_gene: TRBJ1-2
abundance: -
CDR3nt: TGTGCCAGCAGTCCCAGGACGGAGAACTATGGCTACACCTTC
CDR3aa: CASSPRTENYGYTF

v_gene: TRBV2
d_gene: TRBD2
j_gene: TRBJ2-1
abundance: -
CDR3nt: TGTGCCAGCAGACACAGACTAGCGGGAGGGTTATACAATGAGCAGTTCTTC
CDR3aa: CASRHRLAGGLYNEQFF

v_gene: TRBV28
d_gene: -
j_gene: TRBJ2-5
abundance: -
CDR3nt: TGTGCCAGCAAGAGGGAATTGGCAATACAAGAGACCCAGTACTTC
CDR3aa: CASKRELAIQETQYF

v_gene: TRBV7-9
d_gene: -
j_gene: TRBJ2-7
abundance: -
CDR3nt: TGTGCCAGCAGCTTAGTAAGGACCGAGCAGTACTTC
CDR3aa: CASSLVRTEQYF

v_gene: TRBV7-6
d_gene: -
j_gene: TRBJ1-5
abundance: -
CDR3nt: TGTGCCAGCAGCTTAGGGTTAGGTAGCAATCAGCCCCAGCATTTT
CDR3aa: CASSLGLGSNQPQHF

v_gene: TRBV4-3
d_gene: TRBD1
j_gene: TRBJ2-2
abundance: -
CDR3nt: TGCGCCAGCAGCCAAGTGGTAACCGGGACAGGGGCCGTCGGGGAGCTGTTTTTT
CDR3aa: CASSQVVTGTGAVGELFF

v_gene: TRBV6-2/TRBV6-3
d_gene: -
j_gene: TRBJ2-7
abundance: -
CDR3nt: TGTGCCAGCAGTTATCCATCTCTGGGGCAGTACTTC
CDR3aa: CASSYPSLGQYF

v_gene: TRBV28
d_gene: -
j_gene: TRBJ2-1
abundance: -
CDR3nt: TGTGCCAGCAGTTCGATCACTAGCTGGAATGAGCAGTTCTTC
CDR3aa: CASSSITSWNEQFF

v_gene: TRBV7-9
d_gene: -
j_gene: TRBJ2-5
abundance: -
CDR3nt: TGTGCCAGCAGCTTAGGAGTCGGGCAGATACAAGAGACCCAGTACTTC
CDR3aa: CASSLGVGQIQETQYF

v_gene: TRBV5-4
d_gene: -
j_gene: TRBJ1-1
abundance: -
CDR3nt: TGTGCCAGCAGCGCACGGGCCCTCAACACTGAAGCTTTCTTT
CDR3aa: CASSARALNTEAFF

v_gene: TRBV27
d_gene: -
j_gene: TRBJ1-1
abundance: -
CDR3nt: TGTGCCAGCAGTTTCGGGGGTAACACTGAAGCTTTCTTT
CDR3aa: CASSFGGNTEAFF

v_gene: TRBV7-8
d_gene: -
j_gene: TRBJ2-7
abundance: -
CDR3nt: TGTGCCAGCAGCTTAGCCTTAGGCGGGGACTCCTACGAGCAGTACTTC
CDR3aa: CASSLALGGDSYEQYF

v_gene: TRBV7-9
d_gene: TRBD1
j_gene: TRBJ2-7
abundance: -
CDR3nt: TGTGCCAGCACCCCCGGGACAGGGGTCTACGAGCAGTACTTC
CDR3aa: CASTPGTGVYEQYF

v_gene: TRBV28
d_gene: -
j_gene: TRBJ1-2
abundance: once
CDR3nt: TGTGCCAGCAGTCTCCAGGGTCCCTATGGCTACACCTTC
CDR3aa: CASSLQGPYGYTF

v_gene: TRBV19
d_gene: -
j_gene: TRBJ1-5
abundance: once
CDR3nt: TGTGCCAGTAGTATAGAATATTATAGCAATCAGCCCCAGCATTTT
CDR3aa: CASSIEYYSNQPQHF

v_gene: TRBV2
d_gene: TRBD1
j_gene: TRBJ1-2
abundance: -
CDR3nt: TGTGCCAGCACGGCCCTAGGGTCGACAGGGGACGGCTACACCTTC
CDR3aa: CASTALGSTGDGYTF

v_gene: TRBV27
d_gene: -
j_gene: TRBJ2-3
abundance: -
CDR3nt: TGTGCCAGCAGTACCACAGATACGCAGTATTTT
CDR3aa: CASSTTDTQYF

v_gene: TRBV7-2
d_gene: -
j_gene: TRBJ2-7
abundance: -
CDR3nt: TGTGCCAGCAGCGGACAGTCCTCCTACGAGCAGTACTTC
CDR3aa: CASSGQSSYEQYF

v_gene: TRBV6-1
d_gene: -
j_gene: TRBJ2-7
abundance: -
CDR3nt: TGTGCCAGCAGTGACGGACCCTCCTACGAGCAGTACTTC
CDR3aa: CASSDGPSYEQYF

v_gene: TRBV28
d_gene: -
j_gene: TRBJ2-1
abundance: -
CDR3nt: TGTGCCAGCAGTTTATGGGGAGAAGCTAGCGACAATGAGCAGTTCTTC
CDR3aa: CASSLWGEASDNEQFF

v_gene: TRBV5-1
d_gene: -
j_gene: TRBJ2-2
abundance: -
CDR3nt: TGCGCCAGCAGCTTGGCAGGAAGATCGAACACCGGGGAGCTGTTTTTT
CDR3aa: CASSLAGRSNTGELFF

v_gene: TRBV18
d_gene: TRBD2
j_gene: TRBJ2-3
abundance: -
CDR3nt: TGTGCCAGCTCACGGACTAGCGGGGGTTCAGATACGCAGTATTTT
CDR3aa: CASSRTSGGSDTQYF

v_gene: TRBV28
d_gene: -
j_gene: TRBJ2-2
abundance: -
CDR3nt: TGTGCCAGCAGTTTCACCAGAGTCCTCACCGGGGAGCTGTTTTTT
CDR3aa: CASSFTRVLTGELFF

v_gene: TRBV19
d_gene: TRBD1
j_gene: TRBJ1-1
abundance: -
CDR3nt: TGTGCCAGTAGTATCTTTGGACAGGTAAACACTGAAGCTTTCTTT
CDR3aa: CASSIFGQVNTEAFF

v_gene: TRBV4-3
d_gene: -
j_gene: TRBJ1-1
abundance: few
CDR3nt: TGCGCCAGCAGCCAAGTTGGGGGTGAAGCTTTCTTT
CDR3aa: CASSQVGGEAFF

v_gene: TRBV7-3
d_gene: -
j_gene: TRBJ2-7
abundance: -
CDR3nt: TGTGCCAGCAGCTCTGACAGTAGTTCCTACGAGCAGTACTTC
CDR3aa: CASSSDSSSYEQYF

v_gene: TRBV11-2
d_gene: -
j_gene: TRBJ1-1
abundance: -
CDR3nt: TGTGCCAGCAGCTTAGGGACTAGTGAAGCTTTCTTT
CDR3aa: CASSLGTSEAFF

v_gene: TRBV3-1/TRBV3-2
d_gene: -
j_gene: TRBJ1-6
abundance: -
CDR3nt: TGTGCCAGCAGCCTGGGACGGAGGAATTCACCCCTCCACTTT
CDR3aa: CASSLGRRNSPLHF

v_gene: TRBV19
d_gene: TRBD1
j_gene: TRBJ2-7
abundance: -
CDR3nt: TGTGCCAGTCGCCCCCCACGGACAGGGGGCGGCGAGCAGTACTTC
CDR3aa: CASRPPRTGGGEQYF

v_gene: TRBV6-2/TRBV6-3
d_gene: -
j_gene: TRBJ2-7
abundance: -
CDR3nt: TGTGCCAGCAGTTACCGCCCGGACGCGGCCCCCTACGAGCAGTACTTC
CDR3aa: CASSYRPDAAPYEQYF

v_gene: TRBV28
d_gene: -
j_gene: TRBJ2-3
abundance: -
CDR3nt: TGTGCCAGCAGCACAAGGGTGATACAGGGCCTTACTTATGACACAGATACGCAGTATTTT
CDR3aa: CASSTRVIQGLTYDTDTQYF

v_gene: TRBV29-1
d_gene: TRBD1
j_gene: TRBJ2-1
abundance: -
CDR3nt: TGCAGCGCCCACCGGGACAGGGGGCCCCTTAGCTCCTACAATGAGCAGTTCTTC
CDR3aa: CSAHRDRGPLSSYNEQFF

v_gene: TRBV10-3
d_gene: -
j_gene: TRBJ1-5
abundance: -
CDR3nt: TGTGCCATCAGTGAGTCGTGGGCCCCAAAGGTTAGCAATCAGCCCCAGCATTTT
CDR3aa: CAISESWAPKVSNQPQHF

v_gene: TRBV7-2
d_gene: TRBD1
j_gene: TRBJ2-1
abundance: -
CDR3nt: TGTGCCAGCAGCACGGGACAGAAGCGCTCCTACAATGAGCAGTTCTTC
CDR3aa: CASSTGQKRSYNEQFF

v_gene: TRBV28
d_gene: -
j_gene: TRBJ2-1
abundance: -
CDR3nt: TGTGCCAGCAGTTTTTCGACTAGTAGGGCTGAGCAGTTCTTC
CDR3aa: CASSFSTSRAEQFF

v_gene: TRBV6-5
d_gene: -
j_gene: TRBJ1-2
abundance: -
CDR3nt: TGTGCCAGCAGTTACTCCGGACGTAGCGACTATGGCTACACCTTC
CDR3aa: CASSYSGRSDYGYTF

v_gene: TRBV5-1
d_gene: TRBD1
j_gene: TRBJ2-3
abundance: once
CDR3nt: TGCGCCAGCAGCTCCTACCGGGACAGGGGAGTAAATACGCAGTGTTTT
CDR3aa: CASSSYRDRGVNTQCF